The present T cell receptor beta chain was sequenced within a study of CD8+ T cells in alopecia areata. Study results and limitations: Tofacitinib produced a significant decrease in scalp clonality and in expanded CD8+ clones among the top 100. It was observed that many expanded lesional clones persisted in scalp and blood during tofacitinib. Researchers say the link of baseline CD8+ expansion to response remains uncertain, with one nonresponder.

Concerning this clone itself: The antigen remains undetermined.

The germline V gene has CDR1 SQVTM and CDR2 ANQGSEA. V was shortened by 2 bases and J by 6 bases, with 14 bases between the two germline ends. The CDR3 extends over 14 amino acids. The treatment is: oral pan-JAK inhibitor, 5-10 mg twice daily. The sequencing template was cDNA reverse transcribed from extracted RNA. TCRdb's table, derived via immunoSEQ multiplex PCR, lists solely in-frame clones and lacks some. The sample consists of some 210,000 clones, roughly 66% of them appearing once. This sample comprised CD4+ T cells sorted from blood, obtained at approximately week 45, from a patient treated with tofacitinib. The chain couples TRBV29-1 to TRBJ2-1; D perhaps matches TRBD1 (5 bases). The sequence was collected from a human donor with alopecia areata. For the CDR3, the DNA is TGCAGCGTTGAACGGCAGGGTGTGACCAATGAGCAGTTCTTC. Its translation is CSVERQGVTNEQFF.